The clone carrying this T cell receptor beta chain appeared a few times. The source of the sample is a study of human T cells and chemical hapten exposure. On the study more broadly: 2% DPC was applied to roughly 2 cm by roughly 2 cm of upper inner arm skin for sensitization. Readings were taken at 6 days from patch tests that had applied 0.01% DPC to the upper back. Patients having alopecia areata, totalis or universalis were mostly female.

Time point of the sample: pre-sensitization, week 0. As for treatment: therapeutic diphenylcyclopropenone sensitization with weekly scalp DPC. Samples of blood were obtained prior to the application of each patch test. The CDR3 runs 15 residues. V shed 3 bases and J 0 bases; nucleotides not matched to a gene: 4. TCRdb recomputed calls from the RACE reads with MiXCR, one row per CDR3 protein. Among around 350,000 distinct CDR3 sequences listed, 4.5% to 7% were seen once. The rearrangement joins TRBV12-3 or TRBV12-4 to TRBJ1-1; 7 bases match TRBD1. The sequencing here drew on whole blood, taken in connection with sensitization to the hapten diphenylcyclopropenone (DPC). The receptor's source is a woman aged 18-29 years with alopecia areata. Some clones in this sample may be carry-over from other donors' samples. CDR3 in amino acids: CASSFPGGLNTEAFF. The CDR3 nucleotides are TGTGCCAGCAGTTTTCCAGGGGGGTTGAACACTGAAGCTTTCTTT.